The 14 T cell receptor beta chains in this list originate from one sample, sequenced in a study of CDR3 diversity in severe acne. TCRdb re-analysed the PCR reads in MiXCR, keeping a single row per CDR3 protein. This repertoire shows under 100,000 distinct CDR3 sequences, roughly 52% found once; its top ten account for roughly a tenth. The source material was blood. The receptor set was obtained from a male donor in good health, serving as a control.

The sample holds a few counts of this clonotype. CDR3 DNA sequence: TGCAGTGCTAGAGTCCCGGGACAGGGAGGCGACGAGCAGTACTTC. Encoded protein: CSARVPGQGGDEQYF. The chain joins TRBV20-1 to TRBJ2-7; 9 positions match TRBD1. Germline V gene sequence: CDR1 DFQATT, CDR2 SNEGSKA (reference sequence). V shed 1 base and J 5 bases; nucleotides not matched to a gene: 9. The CDR3 is made up of 15 amino acids.

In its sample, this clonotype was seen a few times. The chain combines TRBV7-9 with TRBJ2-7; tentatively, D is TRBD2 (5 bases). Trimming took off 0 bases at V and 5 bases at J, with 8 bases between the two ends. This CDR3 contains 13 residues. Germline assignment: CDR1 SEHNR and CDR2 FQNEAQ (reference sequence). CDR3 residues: CASSLAGVDEQYF. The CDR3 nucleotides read TGTGCCAGCAGCTTAGCGGGAGTCGACGAGCAGTACTTC.

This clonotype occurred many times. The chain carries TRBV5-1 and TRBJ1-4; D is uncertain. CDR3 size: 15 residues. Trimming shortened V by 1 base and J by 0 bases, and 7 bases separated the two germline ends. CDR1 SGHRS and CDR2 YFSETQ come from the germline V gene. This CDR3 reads CASSLHSPTNEKLFF. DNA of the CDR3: TGCGCCAGCAGCTTGCACAGTCCAACTAATGAAAAACTGTTTTTT.

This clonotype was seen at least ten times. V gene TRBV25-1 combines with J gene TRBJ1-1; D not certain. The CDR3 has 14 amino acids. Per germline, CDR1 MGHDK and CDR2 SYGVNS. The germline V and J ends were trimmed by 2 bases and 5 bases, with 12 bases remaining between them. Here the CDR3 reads CASSEPNGVTEAFF. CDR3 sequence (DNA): TGTGCCAGCAGTGAACCAAACGGGGTAACTGAAGCTTTCTTT.

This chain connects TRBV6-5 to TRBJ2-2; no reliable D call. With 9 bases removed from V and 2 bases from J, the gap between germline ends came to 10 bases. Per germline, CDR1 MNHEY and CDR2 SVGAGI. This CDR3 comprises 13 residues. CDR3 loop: CARPLGNTGELFF. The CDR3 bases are TGTGCCAGGCCGTTGGGTAACACCGGGGAGCTGTTTTTT.

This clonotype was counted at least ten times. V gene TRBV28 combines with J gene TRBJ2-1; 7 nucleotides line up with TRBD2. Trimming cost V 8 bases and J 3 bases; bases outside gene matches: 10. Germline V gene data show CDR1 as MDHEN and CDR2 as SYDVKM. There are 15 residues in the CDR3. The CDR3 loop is CASEEGGTVYNEQFF. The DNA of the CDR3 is TGTGCCAGCGAAGAGGGAGGGACGGTCTACAATGAGCAGTTCTTC.

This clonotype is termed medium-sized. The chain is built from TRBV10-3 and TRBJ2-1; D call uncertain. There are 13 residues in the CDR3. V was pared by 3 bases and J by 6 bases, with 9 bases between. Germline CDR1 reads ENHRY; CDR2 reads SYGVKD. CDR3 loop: CAISESIGNEQFF. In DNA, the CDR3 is TGTGCCATCAGTGAATCCATTGGCAATGAGCAGTTCTTC.

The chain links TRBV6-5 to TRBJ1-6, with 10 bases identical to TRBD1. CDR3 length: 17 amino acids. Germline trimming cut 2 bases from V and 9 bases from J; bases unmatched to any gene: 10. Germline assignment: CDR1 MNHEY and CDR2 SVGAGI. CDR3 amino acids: CASSYLDGTGVPSPLHF. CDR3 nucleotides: TGTGCCAGCAGTTACCTGGACGGGACAGGGGTGCCTTCACCCCTCCACTTT.

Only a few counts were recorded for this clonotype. The CDR3: CASSRTSGLEQYF. CDR3 coding DNA: TGTGCCAGTAGCCGGACTAGCGGGCTCGAGCAGTACTTC. This chain connects TRBV19 to TRBJ2-7; the match to TRBD2 covers 11 bases. With 6 bases clipped from V and 6 bases from J, the junction kept 4 bases outside the gene matches. Per the germline V gene, CDR1 is LNHDA and CDR2 is SQIVND (reference sequence). There are 13 residues in the CDR3.

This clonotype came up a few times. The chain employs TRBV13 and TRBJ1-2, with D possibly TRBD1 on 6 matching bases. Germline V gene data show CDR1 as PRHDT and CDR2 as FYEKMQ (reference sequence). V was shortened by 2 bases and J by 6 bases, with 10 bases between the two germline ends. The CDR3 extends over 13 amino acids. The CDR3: CASSLQGRDGYTF. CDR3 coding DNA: TGTGCCAGCAGCTTACAGGGGCGTGATGGCTACACCTTC.

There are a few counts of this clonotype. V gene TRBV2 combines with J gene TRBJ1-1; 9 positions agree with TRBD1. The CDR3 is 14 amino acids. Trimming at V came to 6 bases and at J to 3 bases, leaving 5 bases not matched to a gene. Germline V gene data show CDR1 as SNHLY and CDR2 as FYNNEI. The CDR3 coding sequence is TGTGCCAGCAGAGAGGACAGGGGCTACACTGAAGCTTTCTTT. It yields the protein CASREDRGYTEAFF.

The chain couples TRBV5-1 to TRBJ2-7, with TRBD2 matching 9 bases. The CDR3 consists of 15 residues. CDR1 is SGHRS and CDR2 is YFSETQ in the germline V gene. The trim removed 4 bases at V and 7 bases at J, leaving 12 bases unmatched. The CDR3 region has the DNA TGCGCCAGCAGCCCTAATGCGGGAGGGCCGGGGGAGCAGTACTTC. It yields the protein CASSPNAGGPGEQYF.

CDR3 nucleotide sequence: TGTGCCAGCAGCTCGCCACGGGGGTTAGCTAACTATGGCTACACCTTC. Amino acid sequence: CASSSPRGLANYGYTF. The V call is TRBV7-8, the J call TRBJ1-2; weak D call: TRBD1 (5 bases). CDR1 and CDR2 from the germline V gene are SGHVS and FQNEAQ. This CDR3 comprises 16 residues. Trimming took off 4 bases at V and 0 bases at J, with 15 bases between the two ends.

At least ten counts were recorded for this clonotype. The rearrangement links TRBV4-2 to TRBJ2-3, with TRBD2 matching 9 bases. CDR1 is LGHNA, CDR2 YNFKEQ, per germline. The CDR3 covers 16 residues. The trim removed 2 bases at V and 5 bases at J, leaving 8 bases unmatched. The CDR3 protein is CASSQSGGRGGDTQYF. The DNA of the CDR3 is TGTGCCAGCAGCCAATCGGGCGGGAGGGGGGGAGATACGCAGTATTTT.